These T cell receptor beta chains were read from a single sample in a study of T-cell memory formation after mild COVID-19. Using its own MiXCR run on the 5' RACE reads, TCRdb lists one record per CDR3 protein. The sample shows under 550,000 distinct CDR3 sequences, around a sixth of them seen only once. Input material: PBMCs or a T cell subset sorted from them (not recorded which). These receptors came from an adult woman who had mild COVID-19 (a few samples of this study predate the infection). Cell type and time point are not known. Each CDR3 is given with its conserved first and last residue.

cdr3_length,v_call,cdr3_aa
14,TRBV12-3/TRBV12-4,CASTSGVWTGELFF
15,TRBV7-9,CASSSQTGLVETQYF
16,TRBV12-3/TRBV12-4,CASRRDSSNSPPEAFF
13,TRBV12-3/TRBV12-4,CASSFSGVRAQHF
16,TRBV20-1,CSARASRPGLAREQYF
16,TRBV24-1,CATSALAGGSYNEQFF
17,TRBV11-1,CASSRGRYTDPDYEQYF
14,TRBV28,CASSPQERNTEAFF
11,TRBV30,CAWGPQDIQYF
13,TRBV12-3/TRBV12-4,CASSFKAGDALYF
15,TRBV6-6,CASSYDSGLGETQYF
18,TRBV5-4,CASSRNRPTSGGMDTQYF
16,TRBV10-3,CAISEAWDAPKAEQFF
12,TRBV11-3,CASSFLDNEQFF
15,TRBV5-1,CASSLAGHPTDTQYF
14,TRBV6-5,CASSYQRGSYEQYF
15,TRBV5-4,CASTSDPGQNTEAFF
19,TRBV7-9,CASSSALGTSGRVDNEQFF